A single TCR beta chain is shown here with its context. Its target is not known. This record belongs to a study of T cell responses to AZD1222 COVID-19 vaccine. The method was immunoSEQ multiplex PCR; TCRdb's version includes in-frame clones alone and lacks a portion of them. The table records 150,000 to 200,000 clones, about 89% of them present only once. Study observations and caveats: Donor demographics were predominantly white British with a female majority; clonal diversity may be underestimated.

Germline assignment: CDR1 MNHEY and CDR2 SVGAGI. V lost 8 bases and J 1 base, leaving 15 bases between the germline ends. The CDR3 has 14 amino acids. The origin of this receptor is an adult in good health. V usage is TRBV6-5 and J usage is TRBJ2-7; D perhaps matches TRBD1 (6 bases). Specimen: peripheral blood, collected on day 0 of MenACWY control vaccination. The CDR3 nucleotides are TGTGCCAGCCAGGGCAGGGGATTTTCCTACGAGCAGTACTTC. Its protein is CASQGRGFSYEQYF.